The rows below give T cell receptor beta chains drawn from one sample of a study of cytomegalovirus exposure and HLA in healthy donors. TCRdb keeps only in-frame clones here, not all; method: immunoSEQ multiplex PCR. The table records around 200,000 clones, about 79% of them present only once. Source material: PBMCs. These receptors came from a man aged 18 to 35 in good health and CMV-seronegative. Each CDR3 is given with its conserved first and last residue. A D gene is named only where the DNA matches it firmly. Size tells how often a clone was seen (once, few, many) or the class of an expanded clone, and some rows leave it out.

J gene | V gene | D gene | clone size | CDR3 protein | CDR3 DNA
TRBJ2-7 | TRBV27 | TRBD1 | . | CASSLRGPSYEQYF | TGTGCCAGCAGTCTCAGGGGGCCGTCCTACGAGCAGTACTTC
TRBJ2-3 | TRBV5-1 | . | . | CASSFGRSKQGFSTDTQYF | TGCGCCAGCAGCTTCGGCAGGTCTAAGCAGGGATTTTCCACAGATACGCAGTATTTT
TRBJ2-1 | TRBV6-5 | . | few | CASGLNPRDEQFF | TGTGCCAGCGGTCTTAATCCCCGGGATGAGCAGTTCTTC
TRBJ2-3 | TRBV9 | TRBD1 | . | CASSRDRSTDTQYF | TGTGCCAGCAGCAGGGACAGATCCACGGATACGCAGTATTTT
TRBJ2-7 | TRBV9 | . | . | CASSPQGTGSIKDEQYF | TGTGCCAGCAGCCCCCAAGGGACCGGGAGTATAAAGGACGAGCAGTACTTC
TRBJ1-6 | TRBV7-2 | . | . | CASSLGRVGNNSPLHF | TGTGCCAGCAGCTTAGGCAGGGTCGGTAATAATTCACCCCTCCACTTT
TRBJ2-7 | TRBV14 | TRBD2 | . | CARLPKPRDQSEGLDYEQYF | TGTGCCAGGCTACCTAAGCCAAGAGATCAAAGTGAGGGACTAGACTACGAGCAGTACTTC
TRBJ1-3 | TRBV4-2 | . | . | CASSQRLGEARGNTIYF | TGTGCCAGCAGCCAACGGTTAGGGGAGGCGCGGGGAAACACCATATATTTT
TRBJ1-1 | TRBV6-5 | TRBD1 | . | CASSPRTGRNTEAFF | TGTGCCAGCAGTCCTCGGACAGGGCGGAACACTGAAGCTTTCTTT
TRBJ1-6 | TRBV14 | TRBD1 | . | CASSSRTGGSPLHF | TGTGCCAGCAGCAGCCGGACAGGGGGTTCACCCCTCCACTTT
TRBJ1-1 | TRBV9 | TRBD1 | once | CASSVSGGTEAFF | TGTGCCAGCAGCGTCTCAGGGGGTACTGAAGCTTTCTTT
TRBJ1-4 | TRBV5-1 | . | . | CASSLVEQVVGELFF | TGCGCCAGCAGCTTGGTTGAACAGGTAGTCGGTGAACTGTTTTTT
TRBJ2-1 | TRBV27 | TRBD1 | . | CASSIRPGQAANEQFF | TGTGCCAGCAGTATCCGACCGGGACAGGCAGCGAATGAGCAGTTCTTC
TRBJ2-3 | TRBV6-6 | TRBD2 | few | CASSPSGRRDTQYF | TGTGCCAGCAGCCCAAGCGGGAGGAGGGATACGCAGTATTTT
TRBJ2-7 | TRBV27 | . | . | CASSPHVWLEQYF | TGTGCCAGCAGTCCTCATGTCTGGCTCGAGCAGTACTTC
TRBJ1-2 | TRBV7-2 | TRBD1 | . | CASSWTGGDGYGYTF | TGTGCCAGCAGCTGGACAGGGGGCGATGGCTATGGCTACACCTTC
TRBJ2-7 | TRBV11-3 | TRBD1 | few | CASSSGQDGEQYF | TGTGCCAGCAGCTCGGGACAGGATGGCGAGCAGTACTTC
TRBJ1-1 | TRBV7-2 | . | . | CASSLAYVGEAFF | TGTGCCAGCAGCTTAGCGTATGTCGGTGAAGCTTTCTTT
TRBJ1-3 | TRBV7-9 | . | . | CASSLAGTPPSGNTIYF | TGTGCCAGCAGCTTAGCGGGGACACCCCCTTCTGGAAACACCATATATTTT
TRBJ2-7 | TRBV5-1 | . | . | CASSLGEAPYEQYF | TGCGCCAGCAGCTTGGGAGAGGCCCCCTACGAGCAGTACTTC
TRBJ1-3 | TRBV9 | TRBD1 | . | CASSVEDGARGLFTGNTIYF | TGTGCCAGCAGCGTAGAAGACGGGGCCAGGGGGCTATTCACTGGAAACACCATATATTTT
TRBJ2-1 | TRBV5-6 | TRBD2 | . | CASSPGLAGGNQHHEQFF | TGTGCCAGCAGCCCCGGACTAGCGGGGGGGAACCAGCATCATGAGCAGTTCTTC
TRBJ2-5 | TRBV7-2 | . | . | CASSLAREETQYF | TGTGCCAGCAGCTTAGCCAGGGAAGAGACCCAGTACTTC
TRBJ1-1 | TRBV27 | . | . | CASSFNWGDTEAFF | TGTGCCAGCAGTTTCAACTGGGGGGACACTGAAGCTTTCTTT
TRBJ2-1 | TRBV27 | . | . | CASSPRQNTYNEQFF | TGTGCCAGCAGTCCCAGACAGAATACCTACAATGAGCAGTTCTTC
TRBJ2-7 | TRBV4-2 | . | . | CASSAVGGDTYEQYF | TGTGCCAGCAGCGCCGTTGGCGGAGATACCTACGAGCAGTACTTC
TRBJ2-5 | TRBV27 | TRBD2 | . | CASSPGGLAEWETQYF | TGTGCCAGCAGTCCCGGGGGACTAGCGGAGTGGGAGACCCAGTACTTC
TRBJ2-3 | TRBV29-1 | . | . | CSVEGDKVVTDTQYF | TGCAGCGTCGAGGGGGACAAGGTTGTCACAGATACGCAGTATTTT
TRBJ1-3 | TRBV10-3 | . | . | CAIGQSVLDTIYF | TGTGCCATCGGACAGTCTGTCTTAGACACCATATATTTT
TRBJ2-3 | TRBV5-4 | . | few | CASSLPPPLTDTQYF | TGTGCCAGCAGCTTGCCTCCCCCCCTTACAGATACGCAGTATTTT
TRBJ1-5 | TRBV2 | . | . | CASGLGASNQPQHF | TGTGCCAGTGGATTGGGGGCGAGCAATCAGCCCCAGCATTTT
TRBJ1-4 | TRBV9 | TRBD1 | . | CASSPGGAGNEKLFF | TGTGCCAGCAGTCCAGGGGGCGCGGGTAATGAAAAACTGTTTTTT